This T cell receptor beta chain stems from a study of OX40 agonist ivuxolimab in advanced cancers. Study-level background: Ivuxolimab was delivered to patients intravenously every 2 weeks at doses spanning 0.01 to 10 mg/kg. Subjects had a mean age of around 60 years, with a range of 23 to 79; almost 85% were male. General study results and limits: CD4+ and CD8+ T cells in blood underwent clonal expansion by week 6 at 0.1 to 3.0 mg/kg. Low normalized T-cell clonal expansion was additionally recorded for some nonresponders.

This clone was detected only a few times. The antigen remains unidentified. The CDR3 sequence is 13 residues long. CDR1 and CDR2 (germline): MNHNS, SASEGT. Trimming cost V 2 bases and J 8 bases, with 12 bases left between them. Clones were sequenced by immunoSEQ multiplex PCR, and TCRdb holds only the in-frame ones, with some missing. The sample comprises 77,000 or so clones, roughly 80% of which are singletons, and about 5% rests with the top ten. The chain combines TRBV6-1 with TRBJ1-2; D is undetermined. The sample here was CD4+ or CD8+ T cells sorted from blood, taken in a trial of the OX40 agonist ivuxolimab. The sequence was obtained from an adult with an advanced solid tumor such as melanoma, head and neck, liver or kidney cancer. CDR3 region: CASSEKLRVGYTF. The CDR3 coding sequence is TGTGCCAGCAGTGAAAAATTACGGGTGGGCTACACCTTC.